This TCR beta chain was sequenced for a study of CD8+ T cells in alopecia areata. RNA extraction was followed by reverse transcription into cDNA, which acted as the sequencing template. Measured with immunoSEQ multiplex PCR; TCRdb has only the in-frame clones, and not every one. The sample has around 80,000 clones; approximately 50% are singletons. V lost 5 bases, J lost 6 bases, and 15 bases stayed unmatched. Germline V gene data show CDR1 as MGHRA and CDR2 as YSYEKL. The CDR3 runs to 16 residues. The gene calls are TRBV4-1 and TRBJ2-7; 8 nucleotides match TRBD1. The clonotype originates from a human donor with alopecia areata. Sample: NKG2D-high CD8+ T cells sorted from blood. CDR3 sequence (DNA): TGCGCCAGCAGCGGTAATGGGGGGACAGGATTGGGCGAGCAGTACTTC. Translating gives CASSGNGGTGLGEQYF.